Presented here are 26 T cell receptor beta chains from one specimen sequenced in a study of cytomegalovirus exposure and HLA in healthy donors. This PCR relied on a set of 60 Vbeta primers and 13 Jbeta primers. Here immunoSEQ multiplex PCR was the method, and the copy in TCRdb shows in-frame clones only, minus some. The table has tens of thousands of clones, 65% to 70% seen once. The specimen was PBMCs. The receptors were sampled from a man aged 40-55 years in good health and CMV-seropositive.

The V gene is TRBV11-2, the J gene TRBJ2-1; a weak D match, TRBD2 (5 bases). Germline lookup yields CDR1 SGHAT and CDR2 FQNNGV. V was pared by 6 bases and J by 0 bases, with 12 bases between. This CDR3 is built from 15 residues. CDR3 bases: TGTGCCAGCAGTCTCGACTACGGCTCCTACAATGAGCAGTTCTTC. Translation: CASSLDYGSYNEQFF.

The chain uses TRBV7-2 and TRBJ2-3, with D unresolved. CDR3 length: 14 residues. The ends were cut back, 4 bases at V and 2 bases at J, with 10 bases in the middle. Germline V CDR1 and CDR2: SGHTA, FQGNSA. The CDR3 DNA reads as TGTGCCAGCAGCTCATACCAACACACAGATACGCAGTATTTT. This translates into CASSSYQHTDTQYF.

CDR3 residues: CASGLSGGEAFF. CDR3 coding DNA: TGTGCCAGCGGACTGTCGGGTGGTGAAGCTTTCTTT. This sequence joins TRBV27 and TRBJ1-1; D remains unclear. Trimming pared 8 bases from V and 7 bases from J, leaving 14 bases between. The CDR3 contains 12 residues. In germline, CDR1 is MNHEY, CDR2 SMNVEV (reference sequence).

The chain recombines TRBV2 with TRBJ2-2; D is ambiguous. The V and J ends lost 1 base and 7 bases respectively, with 13 bases between them. The CDR3 spans 15 residues. The germline gives CDR1 SNHLY, CDR2 FYNNEI. CDR3 amino acids: CASSEGYQRIGELFF. CDR3 nucleotides: TGTGCCAGCAGTGAAGGCTATCAGAGGATCGGGGAGCTGTTTTTT. Complete variable domain (other parts from reference TRBV2 and TRBJ2-2): EPEVTQTPSHQVTQMGQEVILRCVPISNHLYFYWYRQILGQKVEFLVSFYNNEISEKSEIFDDQFSVERPDGSNFTLKIRSTKLEDSAMYFCASSEGYQRIGELFFGEGSRLTVL.

As regards this clone: In the same sample, other DNA sequences code for this CDR3. The chain has TRBV11-3 and TRBJ2-7; tentative D call: TRBD2 (5 bases). CDR3 size: 15 residues. Trimming stripped 5 bases from V and 2 bases from J, with 16 bases between. The germline CDR1 and CDR2 sequences are SGHNT and YENEEA. The CDR3 DNA follows: TGTGCCAGCAGCCAGAGGGAGAGGGCGGCCTACGAGCAGTACTTC. Protein sequence: CASSQRERAAYEQYF.

The gene calls are TRBV7-3 and TRBJ2-3; the D gene is possibly TRBD2 (6 bases). The germline gives CDR1 SGHTA, CDR2 FQGTGA. The CDR3 loop spans 15 amino acids. The V end lost 3 bases, the J end lost 2 bases, and 12 bases lay between the germline ends. As DNA, the CDR3 is TGTGCCAGCAGCTTGGGCGCGGGGCTCACAGATACGCAGTATTTT. This codes for CASSLGAGLTDTQYF.

This chain connects TRBV5-6 to TRBJ2-7; D possibly corresponds to TRBD1 (5 bases). Trimming stripped 0 bases from V and 3 bases from J, with 10 bases between. The germline V gene has CDR1 SGHDT and CDR2 YYEEEE. The CDR3 spans 14 residues. This chain's CDR3 is CASSLVPDSYEQYF. CDR3 bases: TGTGCCAGCAGCTTGGTCCCCGACAGCTACGAGCAGTACTTC. The variable domain in full, with the rest retrieved from reference TRBV5-6 and TRBJ2-7, is DAGVTQSPTHLIKTRGQQVTLRCSPKSGHDTVSWYQQALGQGPQFIFQYYEEEERQRGNFPDRFSGHQFPNYSSELNVNALLLGDSALYLCASSLVPDSYEQYFGPGTRLTVT.

This chain links TRBV28 with TRBJ1-2; TRBD1 is a possible D gene (6 bases). Trimming left V 2 bases short and J 1 base short, with 11 bases between. The CDR3 length is 15 residues. Germline lookup yields CDR1 MDHEN and CDR2 SYDVKM. The CDR3 nucleotides are TGTGCCAGCAGTTTAGTCGGGACAAGTAACTATGGCTACACCTTC. Encoded protein: CASSLVGTSNYGYTF.

V is TRBV5-1 and J is TRBJ1-4, with 11 positions matching TRBD1. The CDR3 extends over 16 amino acids. CDR1 and CDR2 (germline): SGHRS, YFSETQ. V was clipped by 0 bases and J by 8 bases; unmatched bases: 6. As DNA, the CDR3 is TGCGCCAGCAGCTTGGAAATCGGGACAGGGGGAGAAAAACTGTTTTTT. Translation gives CASSLEIGTGGEKLFF.

The J gene is TRBJ1-2, the V gene TRBV18; D uncertain. Germline V gives CDR1 KGHSH, CDR2 LQKENI. The CDR3 contains 14 residues. V dropped 2 bases and J dropped 5 bases, with 12 bases sitting between them. CDR3 sequence (DNA): TGTGCCAGCTCACCAAATAGTGGGCAGTATGGCTACACCTTC. Its translation: CASSPNSGQYGYTF. The full variable domain, with the rest looked up from reference TRBV18 and TRBJ1-2, is NAGVMQNPRHLVRRRGQEARLRCSPMKGHSHVYWYRQLPEEGLKFMVYLQKENIIDESGMPKERFSAEFPKEGPSILRIQQVVRGDSAAYFCASSPNSGQYGYTFGSGTRLTVV.

The rearrangement links TRBV7-2 to TRBJ2-2; TRBD2 agrees at 7 bases. This CDR3 is 15 amino acids long. The junction had 6 bases not matched to a gene; V was cut back by 3 bases and J by 5 bases. Germline V gene lookup returns CDR1 SGHTA and CDR2 FQGNSA. Here the CDR3 DNA reads TGTGCCAGCAGCTTCGGCGGGGGATATACCGGGGAGCTGTTTTTT. This codes for CASSFGGGYTGELFF.

This clone was counted a few times. The chain employs TRBV7-6 and TRBJ2-1; a possible D gene is TRBD1 (5 bases). The CDR3 is 15 amino acids. V was clipped by 3 bases and J by 4 bases, with 13 bases between them. Germline assignment: CDR1 SGHVS and CDR2 FNYEAQ. CDR3 loop: CASSFSQGMYNEQFF. CDR3 sequence (DNA): TGTGCCAGCAGCTTTAGTCAGGGAATGTACAATGAGCAGTTCTTC.

There are a few counts of this clone. V gene TRBV28 combines with J gene TRBJ1-5, with a possible D match to TRBD1 (6 bases). Deletions cut 2 bases from V and 9 bases from J, with 14 bases between. This CDR3 is 14 amino acids long. The germline V gene encodes CDR1 MDHEN and CDR2 SYDVKM. The CDR3 loop reads CASSLMAGERPQHF. The CDR3 coding sequence is TGTGCCAGCAGTTTAATGGCAGGGGAGAGGCCCCAGCATTTT.

The chain employs TRBV6-6 and TRBJ1-1; 7 bases match TRBD1. Germline CDR1 reads MNHNY; CDR2 reads SVGAGI (reference sequence). V gave up 4 bases and J gave up 2 bases; unmatched junction bases: 10. This CDR3 has 16 amino acids. The CDR3 loop reads CASSSGTGDPNTEAFF. The DNA for the CDR3 is TGTGCCAGCAGTTCAGGCACAGGGGACCCAAACACTGAAGCTTTCTTT.

The chain joins TRBV4-2 to TRBJ1-2; TRBD1 might be the D (5 bases). Germline V gives CDR1 LGHNA, CDR2 YNFKEQ. V was pared by 4 bases and J by 6 bases, with 18 bases between. The length of the CDR3 is 15 residues. In nucleotides, the CDR3 is TGTGCCAGCAGCCCTCCATCGGGGGGAGGAGATGGCTACACCTTC. As protein: CASSPPSGGGDGYTF.

The gene calls are TRBV4-2 and TRBJ2-2, with 10 bases fitting TRBD2. CDR1 is LGHNA and CDR2 is YNFKEQ in the germline V gene. J was trimmed by 7 bases and V by 1 base; bases with no gene match: 6. The CDR3 spans 16 residues. The CDR3 reads CASSQGLAGEGGELFF. DNA of the CDR3: TGTGCCAGCAGCCAAGGTCTAGCGGGGGAGGGCGGGGAGCTGTTTTTT.

The chain employs TRBV6-6 and TRBJ1-1; TRBD1 might be the D (5 bases). The CDR3 is 13 residues long. Trimming took 9 bases from V and 7 from J, leaving 18 bases between them. Germline V gene data show CDR1 as MNHNY and CDR2 as SVGAGI (reference sequence). The CDR3 loop is CASSVIQGNEAFF. The CDR3 nucleotides are TGTGCCAGTTCCGTAATCCAGGGTAATGAAGCTTTCTTT.

In nucleotides, the CDR3 is TGCGCCAGCAGTAGCGGGGCTCAGGGATCCGAGCAGTACTTC. Amino acid sequence: CASSSGAQGSEQYF. The chain is built from TRBV5-1 and TRBJ2-7; 8 bases are a match to TRBD2. From germline, CDR1 is SGHRS and CDR2 YFSETQ. V lost 5 bases to trimming and J lost 6 bases; unmatched junction nucleotides: 10. The CDR3 consists of 14 residues.

In its sample, this clone was seen a few times. The rearrangement joins TRBV4-3 to TRBJ1-2; D unresolved. Germline assignment: CDR1 LGHNA and CDR2 YSLEER. V was cut by 4 bases and J by 4 bases, with 19 bases left in between. The CDR3 covers 16 residues. The CDR3 spells CASSLSRREPVYGYTF. The CDR3 DNA reads TGCGCCAGCAGCCTTTCTCGGAGGGAACCCGTCTATGGCTACACCTTC.

This clone was seen a single time. The CDR3 here is CASSTLSFGYGYTF. In DNA, the CDR3 is TGTGCCAGTAGTACGCTTTCGTTCGGCTATGGCTACACCTTC. This chain uses TRBV19 with TRBJ1-2; D call uncertain. This CDR3 is built from 14 residues. The germline CDR1 and CDR2 sequences are LNHDA and SQIVND (reference sequence). With 4 bases removed from V and 4 bases from J, the gap between germline ends came to 13 bases.

J is TRBJ2-1 and V is TRBV5-1; tentatively, D is TRBD1 (7 bases). V lost 0 bases and J 9 bases, leaving 13 bases between the germline ends. Germline V gene lookup returns CDR1 SGHRS and CDR2 YFSETQ. This CDR3 is 14 amino acids long. In nucleotides, the CDR3 is TGCGCCAGCAGCTTGGGGGTTCAGGGGGGTGAGCAGTTCTTC. It yields the protein CASSLGVQGGEQFF.

By share, this clone ranks as medium-sized (0.01 to 0.1%). The chain recombines TRBV6-1 with TRBJ1-1; D possibly corresponds to TRBD1 (6 bases). Germline CDR1 MNHNS, CDR2 SASEGT. The CDR3 sequence is 16 residues long. Trimming took off 6 bases at V and 6 bases at J, with 23 bases between the two ends. The CDR3 DNA reads as TGTGCCAGCAGGGAAATGACGGGTCGCTCAGGGGCTGAAGCTTTCTTT. The encoded protein is CASREMTGRSGAEAFF.

The J gene is TRBJ2-1, the V gene TRBV7-2; TRBD2 might be the D (5 bases). The CDR3 sequence is 16 residues long. Deletions cut 1 base from V and 1 base from J, with 11 bases between. CDR1 SGHTA and CDR2 FQGNSA come from the germline V gene. CDR3 loop: CASSLVPRGSYNEQFF. CDR3 DNA sequence: TGTGCCAGCAGCTTAGTCCCCCGGGGATCCTACAATGAGCAGTTCTTC.

V gene TRBV4-1 combines with J gene TRBJ2-5; D is perhaps TRBD1 (5 bases). The CDR3 is 15 residues long. Germline loops: CDR1 MGHRA, CDR2 YSYEKL. V gave up 4 bases and J gave up 3 bases, with 15 bases separating them. The CDR3 loop reads CASSPRQLGEETQYF. As DNA, the CDR3 is TGCGCCAGCAGCCCTCGACAGTTAGGGGAAGAGACCCAGTACTTC.

This chain joins TRBV6-6 and TRBJ1-1, with 8 bases fitting TRBD1. The CDR3 is 16 amino acids. In germline, CDR1 is MNHNY, CDR2 SVGAGI (reference sequence). V shed 6 bases and J 1 base; nucleotides not matched to a gene: 10. CDR3 in DNA: TGTGCCAGCAGGAGCTCATCCGGGACAGGGAACACTGAAGCTTTCTTT. Translated, it gives CASRSSSGTGNTEAFF.

This chain connects TRBV10-3 to TRBJ2-7, with D perhaps TRBD1 (6 bases). CDR3 length equals 15 residues. Germline V lookup: CDR1 ENHRY, CDR2 SYGVKD. The V gene lost 4 bases and the J gene lost 2 bases, with 15 bases spanning the gap. CDR3 DNA sequence: TGTGCCATCAGTGTATTCGGGACAAGAGCCTACGAGCAGTACTTC. It encodes CAISVFGTRAYEQYF.